This T cell receptor (beta chain) is drawn from a study of T cell responses to AZD1222 COVID-19 vaccine. Background on the study: Second doses were pooled across both intervals (about 4 or about 12 weeks).

Concerning this clone itself: Its matching antigen is unknown.

The germline CDR1 and CDR2 sequences are SGHDT and YYEEEE. The V and J ends lost 1 base and 7 bases respectively, with 11 bases between them. The CDR3 length is 13 residues. Study-wide findings and caveats: Vaccination with two AZD1222 doses was followed by a rise in Spike-specific TCR breadth and depth. Spike regions recognized by vaccine-associated CD4 TCRs spanned the protein, led by 160-218 and 743-854. Most donors were white British, females outnumbered males, and clonal diversity was possibly underestimated.

TCRdb's table, derived via immunoSEQ multiplex PCR, lists solely in-frame clones and lacks some. This sample yields 120,000 to 150,000 clones, of which approximately 90% are seen a single time; around 16% belongs to the top ten. The rearrangement uses TRBV5-6 and TRBJ2-5; D gene uncertain. This sequence was found in an adult in good health. Sequenced material: peripheral blood, taken on day 0 of AZD1222 vaccination. The CDR3 nucleotides are TGTGCCAGCAGCTTGAATGGGCCAGCGACCCAGTACTTC. Its translation is CASSLNGPATQYF. Based on the CDR3 plus reference TRBV5-6 and TRBJ2-5, the full variable domain is DAGVTQSPTHLIKTRGQQVTLRCSPKSGHDTVSWYQQALGQGPQFIFQYYEEEERQRGNFPDRFSGHQFPNYSSELNVNALLLGDSALYLCASSLNGPATQYFGPGTRLLVL.